This TCR beta chain is drawn from a study of T cell clonality in common variable immunodeficiency. Study conclusions and caveats: Common variable immunodeficiency TCR beta sequences reportedly had fewer deletions and N-nucleotide insertions. Fewer TCRbeta clones were shared among CVID subjects than controls.

Heparinized whole blood, about 5 to 8.5 ml, came from each donor. This clone has ten or more counts. Its antigen is unidentified. The read is 3 residues too short to cover the CDR3 end, so that end is filled in from the germline J gene. The method was immunoSEQ multiplex PCR; TCRdb's version includes in-frame clones alone and lacks a portion of them. The sample contains about 35,000 clones, none of them singletons. CDR1 is KGHSH and CDR2 is LQKENI in the germline V gene. Between the trimmed V and J ends, which lost 6 bases and 5 bases, there was a span of 10 bases. The CDR3 is 12 residues long. The clonotype originates from a person aged 18 to 70 in good health. The sequenced sample consisted of peripheral blood mononuclear cells. The V call is TRBV18, the J call TRBJ2-5; unclear D gene. Incomplete CDR3 DNA: TGTGCCAGCTCCTCCCTACGGGAGACC. As protein: CASSSLRET. The CDR3, in full, reads CASSSLRETQYF.